These 9 T cell receptor beta chains were sequenced from one sample in a study of blood T cell repertoires in COVID-19. The method was immunoSEQ multiplex PCR; TCRdb's version includes in-frame clones alone and lacks a portion of them. This sample has a few hundred thousand clones, with 70% to 90% found just once. The sequencing input was PBMCs or T cells enriched from blood (not recorded which). The source is a woman between 40 and 55 years old with acute COVID-19.

CDR3 in amino acids: CASSLGSGRSGEQFF. The CDR3 nucleotides read TGCGCCAGCAGCTTGGGCAGCGGGAGGTCGGGTGAGCAGTTCTTC. The chain joins TRBV5-1 to TRBJ2-1; 9 nucleotides agree with TRBD2. Germline V CDR1 and CDR2: SGHRS, YFSETQ. The CDR3 is made up of 15 amino acids. V was clipped by 0 bases and J by 9 bases; unmatched bases: 7.

This chain links TRBV18 with TRBJ1-5, with D unresolved. This CDR3 region has 14 residues. Germline values: CDR1 KGHSH, CDR2 LQKENI. Trimming cost V 3 bases and J 1 base, with 7 bases left between them. The CDR3 region is CASSPSLSNQPQHF. The CDR3 bases are TGTGCCAGCTCACCGAGCCTAAGCAATCAGCCCCAGCATTTT.

The chain carries TRBV6-5 and TRBJ1-3; tentative D call: TRBD1 (6 bases). This CDR3 has 14 residues. Deletions cut 9 bases from V and 2 bases from J, with 14 bases between. CDR1 and CDR2 (germline): MNHEY, SVGAGI. The CDR3 nucleotides are TGTGCCAGTGAAGACAGGAACGCTGGAAACACCATATATTTT. Protein sequence: CASEDRNAGNTIYF.

This clone was seen once. V usage is TRBV5-1 and J usage is TRBJ1-2; maybe TRBD1 (6 bases). The CDR3 loop spans 16 amino acids. CDR1 and CDR2 (germline): SGHRS, YFSETQ. Between the trimmed V and J ends, which lost 1 base and 7 bases, there was a span of 20 bases. CDR3 residues: CASSLQSDSGASGYTF. CDR3 DNA: TGCGCCAGCAGCTTGCAATCGGACAGCGGTGCGAGTGGCTACACCTTC.

V and J are TRBV2 and TRBJ2-7, with 10 bases identical to TRBD1. V was pared by 0 bases and J by 6 bases, with 2 bases of the junction left unmatched. Germline CDR1 SNHLY, CDR2 FYNNEI. CDR3 size: 14 residues. The CDR3, as DNA: TGTGCCAGCAGTGAAGCTGGGGACAGGGGCGAGCAGTACTTC. It codes for CASSEAGDRGEQYF.

V and J are TRBV5-4 and TRBJ1-1; 8 bases are a match to TRBD1. J was trimmed by 5 bases and V by 2 bases; bases with no gene match: 11. The germline CDR1 and CDR2 sequences are SGHNT and YYREEE (reference sequence). The CDR3 extends over 16 amino acids. The CDR3 bases are TGTGCCAGCAGCTTCAAGGGGACAGGCCGACTTACTGAAGCTTTCTTT. It codes for CASSFKGTGRLTEAFF. The whole variable domain, filled in from reference TRBV5-4 and TRBJ1-1, reads ETGVTQSPTHLIKTRGQQVTLRCSSQSGHNTVSWYQQALGQGPQFIFQYYREEENGRGNFPPRFSGLQFPNYSSELNVNALELDDSALYLCASSFKGTGRLTEAFFGQGTRLTVV.

The chain has TRBV19 and TRBJ1-5; D perhaps matches TRBD1 (5 bases). Germline V gene lookup returns CDR1 LNHDA and CDR2 SQIVND (reference sequence). Trimming shortened V by 9 bases and J by 0 bases, and 15 bases separated the two germline ends. This CDR3 spans 15 amino acids. The CDR3, as DNA: TGTGCCAGCCGTTGGACACCAAATAGCAATCAGCCCCAGCATTTT. Its protein product is CASRWTPNSNQPQHF. Full variable domain (rest looked up from reference TRBV19 and TRBJ1-5): DGGITQSPKYLFRKEGQNVTLSCEQNLNHDAMYWYRQDPGQGLRLIYYSQIVNDFQKGDIAEGYSVSREKKESFPLTVTSAQKNPTAFYLCASRWTPNSNQPQHFGDGTRLSIL.

This clone was seen only once. The V gene is TRBV6-1, the J gene TRBJ1-2; D perhaps matches TRBD1 (5 bases). This CDR3 comprises 15 residues. The germline gives CDR1 MNHNS, CDR2 SASEGT. Trimming took 1 base from V and 2 from J, leaving 11 bases between them. CDR3 in amino acids: CASSEGPGLNYGYTF. The CDR3, as DNA: TGTGCCAGCAGTGAAGGACCAGGGTTAAACTATGGCTACACCTTC.

The chain is built from TRBV18 and TRBJ1-1; D is undetermined. This CDR3 comprises 13 residues. Germline V gene data show CDR1 as KGHSH and CDR2 as LQKENI. V was pared by 3 bases and J by 0 bases, with 5 bases between. The CDR3 spells CASSPSMNTEAFF. The CDR3 region has the DNA TGTGCCAGCTCACCGAGCATGAACACTGAAGCTTTCTTT.